This record covers a single T cell receptor (beta chain). The antigen is undetermined. This sample was included in a study of blood T cells in healthy people across ages. Study-level findings and limits: Correlation between TCR beta diversity and naive T cell percentage was strong. Using unsorted PBMCs precluded a conclusive naive versus antigen-experienced comparison. Whereas aged donors had fewer naive CD4+ cells, long-lived donors had more of them and higher diversity.

For the second PCR, which ran for 7 to 11 cycles, a sample-barcoded 5' primer and a J-beta primer mix were used. A minimum of 2.5 million CDR3-containing paired-end reads was obtained for each sample. TCRdb fed the 5' RACE reads into MiXCR, producing one record per CDR3 protein. The profile shows 1.5 million to 2 million distinct CDR3 sequences, roughly 30% of them singletons. V gave up 2 bases and J gave up 7 bases, with 18 bases separating them. The CDR3 is made up of 16 amino acids. The genes are TRBV12-3 or TRBV12-4 and TRBJ1-5; TRBD1 is a possible D gene (5 bases). This receptor was obtained from a woman in her twenties or thirties in good health. Specimen: blood. Here the CDR3 reads CASSLWGVGGGQPQHF. The CDR3 region has the DNA TGTGCCAGCAGTTTATGGGGGGTCGGGGGTGGACAGCCCCAGCATTTT.